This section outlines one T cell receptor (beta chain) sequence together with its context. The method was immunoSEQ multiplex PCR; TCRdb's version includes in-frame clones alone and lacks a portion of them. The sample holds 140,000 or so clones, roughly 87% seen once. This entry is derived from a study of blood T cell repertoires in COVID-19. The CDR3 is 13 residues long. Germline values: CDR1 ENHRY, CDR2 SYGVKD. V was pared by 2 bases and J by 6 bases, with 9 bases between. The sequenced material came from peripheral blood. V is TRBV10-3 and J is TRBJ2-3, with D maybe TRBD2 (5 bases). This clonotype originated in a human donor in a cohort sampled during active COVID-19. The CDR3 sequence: CAISEKGSDTQYF. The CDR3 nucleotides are TGTGCCATCAGTGAGAAAGGGAGTGATACGCAGTATTTT.